This TCR beta chain was recovered during a study of blood T cell repertoires in COVID-19. Some clones are missing from TCRdb's copy, which holds only in-frame ones; the method was immunoSEQ multiplex PCR. The sample consists of about 350,000 clones, 89% of them appearing once. The CDR3 has 16 residues. The V segment lost 8 bases and the J segment 5 bases; nucleotides outside the gene matches: 15. Germline CDR1 LNHDA, CDR2 SQIVND (reference sequence). The material sequenced was peripheral blood. The origin of this receptor is a woman aged 55-69 years with COVID-19, enrolled during active disease. J is TRBJ1-1 and V is TRBV19; TRBD1 matches 9 bases. CDR3 loop: CASLPPGQGGKTEAFF. The CDR3 coding sequence is TGTGCCAGTTTACCACCGGGACAGGGCGGAAAAACTGAAGCTTTCTTT.